The rows below give T cell receptor beta chains drawn from one sample of a study of CD8 T cells in ankylosing spondylitis. TCRdb analysed the 5' RACE reads with MiXCR anew, one entry per CDR3 protein. Of a few hundred thousand distinct CDR3 sequences listed, 15% to 20% are singletons. Sequencing was performed on blood, either unsorted or a sorted T cell fraction (not recorded which). The source is a male donor with ankylosing spondylitis or in good health (not recorded which). Each CDR3 is given with its conserved first and last residue. Clone size is given for some rows only: seen once, a few or many times, or a class if the clone is expanded.

J gene	clone size	CDR3 length	V gene	CDR3 protein
TRBJ2-7	few	17	TRBV6-5	CASSYGPRVISSYEQYF
TRBJ2-2	few	15	TRBV4-1	CASSQDVWGPGELFF
TRBJ2-3	.	14	TRBV4-3	CASSPGLAADTQYF
TRBJ2-3	.	14	TRBV7-6	CASSSGQGADTQYF
TRBJ2-7	.	13	TRBV7-6	CASRDRQGHEQYF
TRBJ2-1	.	14	TRBV6-2/TRBV6-3	CASSGGSSYNEQFF
TRBJ2-4	.	13	TRBV29-1	CSVVSEAKNIQYF
TRBJ1-1	many	13	TRBV4-3	CASSSREHTEAFF
TRBJ2-5	.	18	TRBV11-1	CASSSPGLAGGITETQYF
TRBJ2-1	.	14	TRBV12-3/TRBV12-4	CASSLKGRYNEQFF
TRBJ2-7	.	13	TRBV5-1	CASSSPYTYEQYF
TRBJ2-1	.	15	TRBV4-1	CASSQEGRPGNEQFF
TRBJ2-1	few	12	TRBV7-2	CASSSRTGEQFF
TRBJ2-2	few	18	TRBV15	CATSRDLGRYSSTGELFF
TRBJ1-1	.	18	TRBV3-1	CASSPYYRPYRGHTEAFF